This is a list of T cell receptor beta chains from one sample in a study of T cell repertoires in cytomegalovirus infection. TCRdb fed the reads into MiXCR, producing one record per CDR3 protein. The sample has roughly 310,000 distinct CDR3 sequences, about a sixth seen once. Source material: PBMCs. Receptors were obtained from a human donor in good health (CMV status not recorded). Some clones in this sample may be carry-over from other donors' samples. The CDR3 runs from the conserved cysteine through the conserved F or W. A D gene is named only where the DNA matches it firmly. Some rows have no size entry. The others give once, few or many, or a class for an expanded clone.

j_gene | len | v_gene | abundance | d_gene | CDR3aa | CDR3nt
TRBJ2-7 | 16 | TRBV4-1 | many | - | CASSQVLMSPLGEQYF | TGCGCCAGCAGCCAAGTCCTCATGTCTCCGCTCGGCGAGCAGTACTTC
TRBJ1-5 | 15 | TRBV6-2/TRBV6-3 | - | TRBD1 | CASRDGQGQYQPQHF | TGTGCCAGCAGGGATGGACAGGGGCAGTACCAGCCCCAGCATTTT
TRBJ2-7 | 13 | TRBV3-1 | many | - | CASSRDQFYEQYF | TGTGCCAGCAGCCGGGACCAATTTTACGAGCAGTACTTC
TRBJ1-2 | 13 | TRBV7-6 | - | - | CASSRGQPYGYTF | TGTGCCAGCAGCCGCGGACAGCCCTATGGCTACACCTTC
TRBJ1-3 | 16 | TRBV5-6 | many | TRBD1 | CASSSTGVRGGNTIYF | TGTGCCAGCAGTTCTACAGGGGTTCGTGGTGGAAACACCATATATTTT
TRBJ1-3 | 17 | TRBV7-6 | many | TRBD1 | CASSLRGQEPSGNTIYF | TGTGCCAGCAGCTTAAGGGGGCAAGAACCCTCTGGAAACACCATATATTTT
TRBJ1-1 | 15 | TRBV12-3/TRBV12-4 | - | - | CASSLSANMNTEAFF | TGTGCCAGCAGTTTGTCCGCCAACATGAACACTGAAGCTTTCTTT
TRBJ2-3 | 16 | TRBV11-2 | many | TRBD2 | CASSPPSGGNADTQYF | TGTGCCAGCAGCCCACCTAGCGGGGGGAATGCAGATACGCAGTATTTT
TRBJ1-1 | 16 | TRBV6-5 | - | - | CASSYGPGRLNTEAFF | TGTGCCAGCAGTTACGGACCCGGACGGTTGAACACTGAAGCTTTCTTT
TRBJ1-2 | 16 | TRBV7-6 | - | TRBD1 | CASSLEAGGADYGYTF | TGTGCCAGCAGCTTAGAAGCAGGGGGCGCCGACTATGGCTACACCTTC
TRBJ1-2 | 15 | TRBV4-1 | few | - | CASSQDVTINYGYTF | TGCGCCAGCAGCCAAGATGTCACCATCAACTATGGCTACACCTTC
TRBJ2-7 | 15 | TRBV27 | few | TRBD1 | CASSLSSGGHDEQYF | TGTGCCAGCAGTTTATCGTCAGGGGGACACGACGAGCAGTACTTC
TRBJ1-5 | 13 | TRBV2 | many | - | CASSEGSPQPQHF | TGTGCCAGCAGTGAAGGTTCCCCGCAGCCCCAGCATTTT
TRBJ1-1 | 13 | TRBV5-4 | - | - | CASSSRDTIEAFF | TGTGCCAGCAGTTCCCGGGACACCATAGAAGCTTTCTTT
TRBJ2-7 | 13 | TRBV20-1 | few | - | CSAQPSAAYEQYF | TGCAGTGCTCAACCTAGCGCAGCATACGAGCAGTACTTC
TRBJ1-1 | 13 | TRBV7-2 | many | TRBD1 | CASSPRQGAEAFF | TGTGCCAGCAGCCCGCGACAGGGGGCTGAAGCTTTCTTT
TRBJ2-3 | 13 | TRBV7-6 | many | TRBD1 | CASSRQGADTQYF | TGTGCCAGCAGCAGACAGGGGGCAGATACGCAGTATTTT
TRBJ2-7 | 13 | TRBV7-2 | many | - | CASSLGGRDEQYF | TGTGCCAGCAGCTTAGGGGGCCGGGACGAGCAGTACTTC
TRBJ1-1 | 13 | TRBV7-2 | many | TRBD1 | CASSTDRDAEAFF | TGTGCCAGCAGCACGGACAGGGACGCTGAAGCTTTCTTT
TRBJ1-2 | 14 | TRBV3-1 | - | - | CASSQDYGDYGYTF | TGTGCCAGCAGCCAAGATTACGGGGACTATGGCTACACCTTC
TRBJ2-2 | 15 | TRBV4-2 | few | TRBD2 | CASGASGRNTGELFF | TGTGCCAGCGGAGCTAGCGGGAGGAACACCGGGGAGCTGTTTTTT
TRBJ2-3 | 16 | TRBV6-5 | few | - | CASSYSATWRTDTQYF | TGTGCCAGCAGTTACTCAGCCACGTGGCGTACAGATACGCAGTATTTT
TRBJ2-4 | 17 | TRBV20-1 | - | - | CSARSPQGRVAKNIQYF | TGCAGTGCTAGATCCCCCCAGGGGCGGGTGGCGAAAAACATTCAGTACTTC
TRBJ2-7 | 15 | TRBV4-1 | many | TRBD2 | CASSQVGGGTYEQYF | TGCGCCAGCAGCCAAGTGGGGGGAGGGACCTACGAGCAGTACTTC
TRBJ1-2 | 10 | TRBV20-1 | - | - | CSAEGNGYTF | TGCAGTGCTGAAGGGAATGGCTACACCTTC
TRBJ2-7 | 15 | TRBV7-3 | - | - | CASSLSGSWIGEQYF | TGTGCCAGCAGCTTATCCGGTTCCTGGATCGGCGAGCAGTACTTC
TRBJ2-7 | 13 | TRBV7-2 | many | - | CASSLGLANEQYF | TGTGCCAGCAGCTTAGGATTAGCCAACGAGCAGTACTTC
TRBJ1-1 | 14 | TRBV7-9 | few | - | CASSFDIANTEAFF | TGTGCCAGCAGCTTCGACATAGCCAACACTGAAGCTTTCTTT